This T cell receptor gamma chain was obtained from a study of gamma-delta chains in newborns, infants, children. Across the study: Innate gammadelta T cells reportedly expand polyclonally right after birth, driven by microbial exposure, per the title.

As concerns this clone: The sample holds other DNA sequences that translate to the same CDR3.

TCRdb ran CATT on the reads. The table has around 3,600 gamma-chain clones, 61% seen once. Sequencing was done on a sample of blood. The receptor comes from a child who was a newborn, infant or young child, either healthy, febrile or measles-vaccinated (not recorded which).

The CDR3 here is CATWDGHYYKKLF. In nucleotides, the CDR3 is TGTGCCACCTGGGACGGGCACTATTATAAGAAACTCTTT. The chain recombines TRGV2 with TRGJ1 or TRGJ2. Matching the DNA to germline supplied the J gene, which TCRdb does not give. From germline, CDR1 is EGSNGY and CDR2 YDSYNSKV. Trimming at V came to 0 bases and at J to 4 bases, leaving 3 bases not matched to a gene. The CDR3 runs 13 residues.